Included here is one T cell receptor (beta chain) sequence, with context. These data belong to a study of blood T cell repertoires in COVID-19. The CDR3 consists of 19 residues. J lost 3 bases, V lost 5 bases, and 13 bases had no gene match. Germline V gene data show CDR1 as SGHAT and CDR2 as FQNNGV. Profiling relied on immunoSEQ multiplex PCR, and the TCRdb table lists in-frame clones only, not all of them. This table has 150,000 to 170,000 clones, about 86% appearing once. The V and J genes are TRBV11-2 and TRBJ2-7, with TRBD2 matching 16 bases. Sequencing was carried out using PBMCs or T cells enriched from blood (not recorded which). This receptor was identified in a middle-aged man who had recovered from COVID-19. Here the CDR3 DNA reads TGTGCCAGCAGCCCACCGGGACTAGCGGGGGGGGCGATTTACTACGAGCAGTACTTC. Translating gives CASSPPGLAGGAIYYEQYF.